These T cell receptor beta chains were read from a single sample in a study of T cells in tumors after PD-1 blockade. Profiling relied on immunoSEQ multiplex PCR, and the TCRdb table lists in-frame clones only, not all of them. The sample comprises 45,000 to 60,000 clones, 75% to 85% of which are singletons, and around 17% rests with the top ten. The sequencing used PBMCs, collected before anti-PD-1 treatment. Receptors were obtained from a human donor with basal cell carcinoma. CDR3s include the opening cysteine and the closing phenylalanine or tryptophan. Each record gives: CDR3 length, D gene, V gene, J gene, clone size, CDR3 DNA, CDR3 protein. A D gene is named only where the DNA matches it firmly. The size field is filled for only some rows; it gives once, few, many or a size class.

CDR3 length: 13; D gene: -; V gene: TRBV28; J gene: TRBJ2-3; clone size: -; CDR3 DNA: TGTGCCAGCAGTTTTCCCTCTGAAGACACGCAGTATTTT; CDR3 protein: CASSFPSEDTQYF
CDR3 length: 13; D gene: -; V gene: TRBV5-1; J gene: TRBJ2-5; clone size: -; CDR3 DNA: TGCGCCAGCAGCTTGGCACCGAGGGGGACCCAGTACTTC; CDR3 protein: CASSLAPRGTQYF
CDR3 length: 16; D gene: -; V gene: TRBV27; J gene: TRBJ1-6; clone size: -; CDR3 DNA: TGTGCCAGCAGTTCAACTCAAGGGCCCTATAATTCACCCCTCCACTTT; CDR3 protein: CASSSTQGPYNSPLHF
CDR3 length: 14; D gene: -; V gene: TRBV6-5; J gene: TRBJ2-2; clone size: -; CDR3 DNA: TGTGCCAGCATGGGGGGGCTGAGGACCGGGGAGCTGTTTTTT; CDR3 protein: CASMGGLRTGELFF
CDR3 length: 12; D gene: -; V gene: TRBV28; J gene: TRBJ1-1; clone size: -; CDR3 DNA: TGTGCCAGCAGCAGAGACAGGTTTGAAGCTTTCTTT; CDR3 protein: CASSRDRFEAFF
CDR3 length: 16; D gene: -; V gene: TRBV5-1; J gene: TRBJ1-6; clone size: -; CDR3 DNA: TGCGCCAGCAGCTTTGGCCCAGCCGATTATAATTCACCCCTCCACTTT; CDR3 protein: CASSFGPADYNSPLHF
CDR3 length: 10; D gene: -; V gene: TRBV2; J gene: TRBJ2-7; clone size: -; CDR3 DNA: TGTGCCAGCATGACGACCGAGCAGTACTTC; CDR3 protein: CASMTTEQYF
CDR3 length: 15; D gene: TRBD2; V gene: TRBV28; J gene: TRBJ2-7; clone size: few; CDR3 DNA: TGTGCCAGCAGTGCGCCCGGGACTAGCTTTTACGAGCAGTACTTC; CDR3 protein: CASSAPGTSFYEQYF
CDR3 length: 16; D gene: -; V gene: TRBV7-2; J gene: TRBJ2-3; clone size: -; CDR3 DNA: TGTGCCAGCGTATCGAATCCAGCGCCCAGCACAGATACGCAGTATTTT; CDR3 protein: CASVSNPAPSTDTQYF
CDR3 length: 13; D gene: -; V gene: TRBV30; J gene: TRBJ1-2; clone size: -; CDR3 DNA: TGTGCCTGGACATACGGACAGAACTATGGCTACACCTTC; CDR3 protein: CAWTYGQNYGYTF
CDR3 length: 11; D gene: -; V gene: TRBV20-1; J gene: TRBJ2-7; clone size: -; CDR3 DNA: TGCAGTGCCCGTAGCTCCTACGAGCAGTACTTC; CDR3 protein: CSARSSYEQYF
CDR3 length: 16; D gene: -; V gene: TRBV28; J gene: TRBJ1-5; clone size: few; CDR3 DNA: TGTGCCAGCAACCCCCAGCCGGACAGACGCAATCAGCCCCAGCATTTT; CDR3 protein: CASNPQPDRRNQPQHF
CDR3 length: 13; D gene: -; V gene: TRBV28; J gene: TRBJ1-2; clone size: -; CDR3 DNA: TGTGCCAGCAGCCCTGAGGGATTCTATGGCTACACCTTC; CDR3 protein: CASSPEGFYGYTF
CDR3 length: 13; D gene: -; V gene: TRBV9; J gene: TRBJ2-5; clone size: -; CDR3 DNA: TGTGCCAGCAGCGGGACAGCCCAAGAGACCCAGTACTTC; CDR3 protein: CASSGTAQETQYF
CDR3 length: 16; D gene: -; V gene: TRBV9; J gene: TRBJ2-3; clone size: -; CDR3 DNA: TGTGCCAGCAGCCTCTATGGAGACCCAGGCACAGATACGCAGTATTTT; CDR3 protein: CASSLYGDPGTDTQYF
CDR3 length: 16; D gene: TRBD1; V gene: TRBV4-1; J gene: TRBJ2-2; clone size: -; CDR3 DNA: TGCGCCAGCAGAAAACGACAGGGGGCAGACACCGGGGAGCTGTTTTTT; CDR3 protein: CASRKRQGADTGELFF
CDR3 length: 13; D gene: -; V gene: TRBV24-1; J gene: TRBJ2-7; clone size: many; CDR3 DNA: TGTGCCACCAGTGACAGTGGTCCCTACGAGCAGTACTTC; CDR3 protein: CATSDSGPYEQYF
CDR3 length: 13; D gene: -; V gene: TRBV24-1; J gene: TRBJ1-6; clone size: -; CDR3 DNA: TGTGCCACCCTATTCATCCATAATTCACCCCTCCACTTT; CDR3 protein: CATLFIHNSPLHF
CDR3 length: 14; D gene: -; V gene: TRBV28; J gene: TRBJ1-1; clone size: -; CDR3 DNA: TGTGCCAGCACAATAGGGGGGGTTAACACTGAAGCTTTCTTT; CDR3 protein: CASTIGGVNTEAFF
CDR3 length: 15; D gene: -; V gene: TRBV7-9; J gene: TRBJ1-5; clone size: -; CDR3 DNA: TGTGCCAGCGCCTTAGGGGGGGCTGGGAATCAGCCCCAGCATTTT; CDR3 protein: CASALGGAGNQPQHF
CDR3 length: 16; D gene: TRBD1; V gene: TRBV27; J gene: TRBJ2-4; clone size: -; CDR3 DNA: TGTGCCAGCAGTTTATCCCGGGGACAGGGGGTGAACATTCAGTACTTC; CDR3 protein: CASSLSRGQGVNIQYF
CDR3 length: 11; D gene: -; V gene: TRBV20-1; J gene: TRBJ2-7; clone size: once; CDR3 DNA: TGCAGTGCCAATGACGGGTACGAGCAGTACTTC; CDR3 protein: CSANDGYEQYF
CDR3 length: 12; D gene: -; V gene: TRBV27; J gene: TRBJ2-1; clone size: -; CDR3 DNA: TGTGCCAGCAGTTTATATGGACGTCAGCAGTTCTTC; CDR3 protein: CASSLYGRQQFF
CDR3 length: 15; D gene: TRBD1; V gene: TRBV24-1; J gene: TRBJ1-2; clone size: -; CDR3 DNA: TGTGCCACCAGTGACCGGGACAGGGGTTTCTATGGCTACACCTTC; CDR3 protein: CATSDRDRGFYGYTF
CDR3 length: 15; D gene: -; V gene: TRBV4-2; J gene: TRBJ1-3; clone size: few; CDR3 DNA: TGTGCCAGCAGCCAAGATGAGAGCTCTGGAAACACCATATATTTT; CDR3 protein: CASSQDESSGNTIYF
CDR3 length: 22; D gene: -; V gene: TRBV21-1; J gene: TRBJ2-4; clone size: -; CDR3 DNA: TGTGCCAGCAGCAAGTTCTTGAGGTCGCCCTGGGGCCTAGGAAGACATAAAAACATTCAGTACTTC; CDR3 protein: CASSKFLRSPWGLGRHKNIQYF
CDR3 length: 12; D gene: -; V gene: TRBV5-6; J gene: TRBJ2-5; clone size: -; CDR3 DNA: TGTGCCGGGGGACGGAACCAAGAGACCCAGTACTTC; CDR3 protein: CAGGRNQETQYF
CDR3 length: 16; D gene: -; V gene: TRBV7-8; J gene: TRBJ2-7; clone size: few; CDR3 DNA: TGTGCCAGCAGCTTAGTGTTTATAGGGGCCCCGACCGAGCAGTACTTC; CDR3 protein: CASSLVFIGAPTEQYF
CDR3 length: 15; D gene: -; V gene: TRBV3-1/TRBV3-2; J gene: TRBJ2-2; clone size: few; CDR3 DNA: TGTGCCAGCAGCCAAGCTTTCCTAGGAGCCGGGGAGCTGTTTTTT; CDR3 protein: CASSQAFLGAGELFF
CDR3 length: 14; D gene: -; V gene: TRBV6-1; J gene: TRBJ2-3; clone size: -; CDR3 DNA: TGTGCCAGCAGTGATAGGACCCTCAACGAGGGGCAGTATTTT; CDR3 protein: CASSDRTLNEGQYF
CDR3 length: 15; D gene: TRBD1; V gene: TRBV5-5; J gene: TRBJ1-3; clone size: -; CDR3 DNA: TGTGCCAGCATACGACAGGGGGTCTCTGGAAACACCATATATTTT; CDR3 protein: CASIRQGVSGNTIYF
CDR3 length: 13; D gene: -; V gene: TRBV10-3; J gene: TRBJ2-7; clone size: few; CDR3 DNA: TGTGCCATCAGTGGAGGGGGGACCTACGAGCAGTACTTC; CDR3 protein: CAISGGGTYEQYF
CDR3 length: 15; D gene: -; V gene: TRBV6-5; J gene: TRBJ1-1; clone size: -; CDR3 DNA: TGTGCCAGCAGTAGATCCGGGACCTTAGAGACTGAAGCTTTCTTT; CDR3 protein: CASSRSGTLETEAFF
CDR3 length: 15; D gene: TRBD1; V gene: TRBV2; J gene: TRBJ1-5; clone size: -; CDR3 DNA: TGTGCCAGCAGTTTACAGGGGGTAGGCAATCAGCCCCAGCATTTT; CDR3 protein: CASSLQGVGNQPQHF
CDR3 length: 15; D gene: -; V gene: TRBV28; J gene: TRBJ1-4; clone size: -; CDR3 DNA: TGTGCCAGCAGGCTGGGGGGGGCAACTAATGAAAAACTGTTTTTT; CDR3 protein: CASRLGGATNEKLFF
CDR3 length: 16; D gene: TRBD1; V gene: TRBV28; J gene: TRBJ2-7; clone size: -; CDR3 DNA: TGTGCCAGCAGTTCCTTCGGGACAGGGCTATTTTACGAGCAGTACTTC; CDR3 protein: CASSSFGTGLFYEQYF
CDR3 length: 16; D gene: TRBD2; V gene: TRBV5-6; J gene: TRBJ2-7; clone size: many; CDR3 DNA: TGTGCCAGCAGCTTGGTATTAGCGGGAGTGGAATACGAGCAGTACTTC; CDR3 protein: CASSLVLAGVEYEQYF
CDR3 length: 14; D gene: -; V gene: TRBV19; J gene: TRBJ1-4; clone size: -; CDR3 DNA: TGTGCCAGTAGCCAGGGGATTGGGAATGAAAAACTGTTTTTT; CDR3 protein: CASSQGIGNEKLFF
CDR3 length: 11; D gene: -; V gene: TRBV19; J gene: TRBJ1-4; clone size: -; CDR3 DNA: TGTGCCAGTAGTGTTAGTGAAAAACTGTTTTTT; CDR3 protein: CASSVSEKLFF
CDR3 length: 12; D gene: -; V gene: TRBV5-1; J gene: TRBJ1-2; clone size: -; CDR3 DNA: TGCGCCAGCAGCTTGGACGGGGGTGGCTACACCTTC; CDR3 protein: CASSLDGGGYTF
CDR3 length: 17; D gene: TRBD2; V gene: TRBV4-2; J gene: TRBJ2-7; clone size: -; CDR3 DNA: TGTGCCAGCAGCCAATGTAATTGTACGGGAGGGAGCTACGAGCAGTACTTC; CDR3 protein: CASSQCNCTGGSYEQYF
CDR3 length: 15; D gene: -; V gene: TRBV28; J gene: TRBJ1-2; clone size: -; CDR3 DNA: TGTGCCAGCAGAGACTTTGAGGGAGAATACTATGGCTACACCTTC; CDR3 protein: CASRDFEGEYYGYTF
CDR3 length: 15; D gene: -; V gene: TRBV19; J gene: TRBJ1-5; clone size: -; CDR3 DNA: TGTGCCAGTAGTACCGATGCAGGGGGCAATCAGCCCCAGCATTTT; CDR3 protein: CASSTDAGGNQPQHF
CDR3 length: 15; D gene: TRBD1; V gene: TRBV2; J gene: TRBJ1-5; clone size: -; CDR3 DNA: TGTGCCAGCAGGGGGACAGGGATTAGCAATCAGCCCCAGCATTTT; CDR3 protein: CASRGTGISNQPQHF
CDR3 length: 16; D gene: TRBD1; V gene: TRBV7-9; J gene: TRBJ1-1; clone size: once; CDR3 DNA: TGTGCCAGCAGCTTAGGGGCGACAGGGGGAGAGACTGAAGCTTTCTTT; CDR3 protein: CASSLGATGGETEAFF
CDR3 length: 11; D gene: -; V gene: TRBV20-1; J gene: TRBJ1-3; clone size: -; CDR3 DNA: TGCAGTGCTGTGGCTGGAAACACCATATATTTT; CDR3 protein: CSAVAGNTIYF
CDR3 length: 14; D gene: TRBD1; V gene: TRBV5-1; J gene: TRBJ1-2; clone size: -; CDR3 DNA: TGCGCCAGCAGCCGGGACAGGGGAGCCTATGGCTACACCTTC; CDR3 protein: CASSRDRGAYGYTF
CDR3 length: 18; D gene: -; V gene: TRBV19; J gene: TRBJ1-2; clone size: -; CDR3 DNA: TGTGCCAGTAGTATAGGAGGGCCCAGGGAACGATATCGGCGTGGCTACACCTTC; CDR3 protein: CASSIGGPRERYRRGYTF
CDR3 length: 13; D gene: TRBD1; V gene: TRBV5-4; J gene: TRBJ1-2; clone size: once; CDR3 DNA: TGTGCCAGCACCCGACAGGGTGAACGTGGCTACACCTTC; CDR3 protein: CASTRQGERGYTF
CDR3 length: 13; D gene: -; V gene: TRBV3-1/TRBV3-2; J gene: TRBJ2-3; clone size: -; CDR3 DNA: TGTGCCAGCAGCCAGGCTGGGACTTTCTTTCTGTATTTT; CDR3 protein: CASSQAGTFFLYF
CDR3 length: 15; D gene: TRBD2; V gene: TRBV27; J gene: TRBJ2-2; clone size: few; CDR3 DNA: TGTGCCAGCAGCCTAGCGGGGGGGCCAAACGGGGAGCTGTTTTTT; CDR3 protein: CASSLAGGPNGELFF
CDR3 length: 16; D gene: -; V gene: TRBV15; J gene: TRBJ1-5; clone size: few; CDR3 DNA: TGTGCCACCAGCGGGGGGGGTTTCTATAGCAATCAGCCCCAGCATTTT; CDR3 protein: CATSGGGFYSNQPQHF